What follows is one TCR beta chain and its context. A much larger clone lies a single base off, so this may be a read error. TCR alpha and beta CDR3 regions were amplified from RNA using iRepertoire nested multiplex PCR. TCRdb re-analysed the multiplex PCR reads in MiXCR, keeping a single row per CDR3 protein. Of 160,000 or so distinct CDR3 sequences in the sample, more than 35% were seen once. This specimen comes from a study of glioma-infiltrating T cells. From germline, CDR1 is KGHDR and CDR2 SFDVKD. This CDR3 is 16 amino acids long. V gene TRBV24-1 combines with J gene TRBJ2-1; 15 bases fit TRBD2. The sample was glioma tissue, nonneoplastic brain tissue, or PBMCs (not recorded which). This TCR was recovered from a human donor with low-grade glioma or glioblastoma, undergoing nonglioma brain surgery, or in good health (not recorded which). The CDR3 nucleotides are TGTGCCACCAGTGACGGGACTAGCGGGAGGCGTGATGAGAAGTTCTTC. This encodes CATSDGTSGRRDEKFF.